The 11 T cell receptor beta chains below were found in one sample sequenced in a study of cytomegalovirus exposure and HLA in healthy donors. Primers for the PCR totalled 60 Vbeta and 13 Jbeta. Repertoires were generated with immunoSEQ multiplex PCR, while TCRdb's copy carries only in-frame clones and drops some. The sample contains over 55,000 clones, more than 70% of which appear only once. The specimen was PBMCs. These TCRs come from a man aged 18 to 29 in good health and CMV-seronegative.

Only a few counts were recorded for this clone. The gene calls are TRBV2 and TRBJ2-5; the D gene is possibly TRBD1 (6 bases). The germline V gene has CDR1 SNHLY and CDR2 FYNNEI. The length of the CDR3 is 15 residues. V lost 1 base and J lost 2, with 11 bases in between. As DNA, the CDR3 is TGTGCCAGCAGTGAAGGGGGGCCGGGGCAAGAGACCCAGTACTTC. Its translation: CASSEGGPGQETQYF.

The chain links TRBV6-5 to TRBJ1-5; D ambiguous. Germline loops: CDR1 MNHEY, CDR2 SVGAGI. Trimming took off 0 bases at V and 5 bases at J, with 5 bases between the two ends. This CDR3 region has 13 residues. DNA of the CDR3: TGTGCCAGCAGTTACTCTCATCATCAGCCCCAGCATTTT. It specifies CASSYSHHQPQHF.

DNA of the CDR3: TGTGCCAGCAGCTTAGGTCAGGGGGTAAACGAGCAGTACTTC. The encoded protein is CASSLGQGVNEQYF. The chain uses TRBV11-3 and TRBJ2-7, with 7 bases matching TRBD1. The CDR3 is 14 amino acids. The germline gives CDR1 SGHNT, CDR2 YENEEA. V was pared by 1 base and J by 5 bases, with 5 bases of the junction left unmatched.

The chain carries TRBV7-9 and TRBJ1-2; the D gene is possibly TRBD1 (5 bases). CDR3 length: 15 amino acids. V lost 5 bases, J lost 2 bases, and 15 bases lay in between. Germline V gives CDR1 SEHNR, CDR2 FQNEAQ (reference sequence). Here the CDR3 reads CASSTHGTANYGYTF. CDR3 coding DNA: TGTGCCAGCAGCACACACGGGACTGCAAACTATGGCTACACCTTC.

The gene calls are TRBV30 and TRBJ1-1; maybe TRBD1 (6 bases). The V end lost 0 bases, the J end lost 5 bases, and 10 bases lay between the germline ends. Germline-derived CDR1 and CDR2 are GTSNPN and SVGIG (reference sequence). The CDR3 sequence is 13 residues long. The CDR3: CAWSVLGATEAFF. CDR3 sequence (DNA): TGTGCCTGGAGTGTACTGGGGGCGACTGAAGCTTTCTTT.

The CDR3 DNA follows: TGCGCCAGCAGCCAGGGGGCCGGCGAGCAGTACTTC. It translates to CASSQGAGEQYF. The chain is built from TRBV5-1 and TRBJ2-7; TRBD1 aligns across 8 bases. Per germline, CDR1 SGHRS and CDR2 YFSETQ. There are 12 residues in the CDR3. The V gene end was trimmed by 4 bases and the J gene end by 6 bases; junction bases not matched to a gene: 3.

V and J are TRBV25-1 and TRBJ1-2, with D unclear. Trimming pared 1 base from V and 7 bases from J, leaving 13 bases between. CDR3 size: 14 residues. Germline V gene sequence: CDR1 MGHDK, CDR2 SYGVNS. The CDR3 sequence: CASSESRGWSGYTF. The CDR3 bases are TGTGCCAGCAGTGAATCGCGGGGTTGGTCTGGCTACACCTTC.

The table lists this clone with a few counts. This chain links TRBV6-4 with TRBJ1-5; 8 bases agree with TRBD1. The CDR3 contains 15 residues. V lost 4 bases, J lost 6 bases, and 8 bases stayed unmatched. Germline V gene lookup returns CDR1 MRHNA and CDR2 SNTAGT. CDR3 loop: CASSAEAGGGQPQHF. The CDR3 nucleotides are TGTGCCAGCAGTGCAGAAGCAGGGGGCGGTCAGCCCCAGCATTTT.

CDR3 sequence (DNA): TGTGCCAGCAGCAGACAGGGATACGGACTGTTTTTT. This gives the protein CASSRQGYGLFF. The chain combines TRBV11-1 with TRBJ1-4, with TRBD1 matching 7 bases. Germline CDR1 SGHAT, CDR2 FQDESV (reference sequence). The CDR3 is 12 residues long. V lost 5 bases, J lost 13 bases, and 7 bases stayed unmatched. The variable domain in full, with the rest retrieved from reference TRBV11-1 and TRBJ1-4, is EAEVAQSPRYKITEKSQAVAFWCDPISGHATLYWYRQILGQGPELLVQFQDESVVDDSQLPKDRFSAERLKGVDSTLKIQPAELGDSAMYLCASSRQGYGLFFGSGTQLSVL.

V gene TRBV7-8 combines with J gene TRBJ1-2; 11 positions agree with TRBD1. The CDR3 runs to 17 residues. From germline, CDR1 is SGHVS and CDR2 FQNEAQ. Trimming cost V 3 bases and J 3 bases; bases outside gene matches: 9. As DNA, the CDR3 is TGTGCCAGCAGCTTCAGGACAGGGGGCGCTCGGGACTATGGCTACACCTTC. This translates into CASSFRTGGARDYGYTF.

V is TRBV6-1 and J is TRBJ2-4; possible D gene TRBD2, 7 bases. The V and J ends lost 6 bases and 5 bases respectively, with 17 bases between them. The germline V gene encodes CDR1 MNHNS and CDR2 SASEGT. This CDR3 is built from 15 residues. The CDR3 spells CASRERGGGENIQYF. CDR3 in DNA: TGTGCCAGCAGAGAAAGGGGCGGGGGCGAAAACATTCAGTACTTC.